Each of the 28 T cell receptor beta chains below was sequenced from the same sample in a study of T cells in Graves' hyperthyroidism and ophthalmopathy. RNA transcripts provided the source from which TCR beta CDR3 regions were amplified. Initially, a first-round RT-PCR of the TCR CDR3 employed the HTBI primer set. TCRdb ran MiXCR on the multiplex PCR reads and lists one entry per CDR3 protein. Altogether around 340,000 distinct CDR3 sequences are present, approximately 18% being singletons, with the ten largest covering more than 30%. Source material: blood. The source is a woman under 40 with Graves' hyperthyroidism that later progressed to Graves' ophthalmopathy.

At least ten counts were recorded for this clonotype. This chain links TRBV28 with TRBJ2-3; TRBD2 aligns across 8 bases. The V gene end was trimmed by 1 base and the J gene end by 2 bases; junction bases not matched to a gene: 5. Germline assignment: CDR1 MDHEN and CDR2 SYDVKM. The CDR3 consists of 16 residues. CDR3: CASSLYASGSTDTQYF. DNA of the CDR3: TGTGCCAGCAGTTTATATGCTAGCGGGTCCACAGATACGCAGTATTTT. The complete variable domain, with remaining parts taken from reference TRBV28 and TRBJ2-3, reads DVKVTQSSRYLVKRTGEKVFLECVQDMDHENMFWYRQDPGLGLRLIYFSYDVKMKEKGDIPEGYSVSREKKERFSLILESASTNQTSMYLCASSLYASGSTDTQYFGPGTRLTVL.

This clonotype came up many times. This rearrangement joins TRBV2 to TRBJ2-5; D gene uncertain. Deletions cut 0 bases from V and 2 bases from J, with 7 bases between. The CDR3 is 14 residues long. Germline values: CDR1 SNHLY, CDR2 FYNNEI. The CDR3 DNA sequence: TGTGCCAGCAGTGAAGCGTGGGGTCAAGAGACCCAGTACTTC. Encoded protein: CASSEAWGQETQYF.

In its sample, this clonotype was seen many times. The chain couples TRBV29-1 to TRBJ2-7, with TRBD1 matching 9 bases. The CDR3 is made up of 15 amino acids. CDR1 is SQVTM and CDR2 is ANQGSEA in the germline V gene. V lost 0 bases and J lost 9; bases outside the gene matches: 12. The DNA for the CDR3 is TGCAGCGTTGAAGACCTATCGGGACAGGGCGAGGCGCAGTACTTC. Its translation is CSVEDLSGQGEAQYF.

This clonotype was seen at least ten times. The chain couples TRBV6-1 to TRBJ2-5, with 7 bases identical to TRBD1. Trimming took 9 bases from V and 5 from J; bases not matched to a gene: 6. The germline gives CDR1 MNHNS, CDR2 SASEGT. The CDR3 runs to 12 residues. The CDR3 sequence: CASNRGWETQYF. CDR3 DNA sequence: TGTGCCAGTAACAGGGGTTGGGAGACCCAGTACTTC.

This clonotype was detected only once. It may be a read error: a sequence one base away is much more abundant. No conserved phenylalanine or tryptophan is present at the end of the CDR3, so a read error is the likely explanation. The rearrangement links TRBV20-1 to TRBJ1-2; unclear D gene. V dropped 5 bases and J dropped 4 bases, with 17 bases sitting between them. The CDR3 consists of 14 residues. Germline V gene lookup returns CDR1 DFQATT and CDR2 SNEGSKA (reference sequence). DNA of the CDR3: TGCAGTGCTTTTCTATCGGCCGTACTCTATGGCTACACCCTC. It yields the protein CSAFLSAVLYGYTL.

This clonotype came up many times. The CDR3 nucleotides read TGTGCCAGCAGTTTAAAAGGAGGCCTCTATGGCTACACCTTC. Translation gives CASSLKGGLYGYTF. This chain joins TRBV28 and TRBJ1-2; D is unresolved. Per germline, CDR1 MDHEN and CDR2 SYDVKM. This CDR3 region has 14 residues. V shed 2 bases and J shed 4 bases, with 11 bases lying between them.

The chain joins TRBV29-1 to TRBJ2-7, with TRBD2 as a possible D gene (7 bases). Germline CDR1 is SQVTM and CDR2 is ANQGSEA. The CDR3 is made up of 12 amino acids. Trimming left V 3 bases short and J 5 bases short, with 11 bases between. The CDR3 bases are TGCAGCGTTGAGGGGGGGGCTCACGAGCAGTACTTC. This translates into CSVEGGAHEQYF.

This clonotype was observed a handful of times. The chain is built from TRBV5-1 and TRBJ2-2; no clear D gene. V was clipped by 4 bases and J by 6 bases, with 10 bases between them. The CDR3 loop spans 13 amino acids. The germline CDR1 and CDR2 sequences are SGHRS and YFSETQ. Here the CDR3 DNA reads TGCGCCAGCAGCCTCAGATCGGCCGGGGAGCTGTTTTTT. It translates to CASSLRSAGELFF.

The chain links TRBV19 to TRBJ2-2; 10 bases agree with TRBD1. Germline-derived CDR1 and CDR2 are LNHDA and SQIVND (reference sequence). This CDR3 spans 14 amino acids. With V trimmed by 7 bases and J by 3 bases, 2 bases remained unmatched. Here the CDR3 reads CASKGQGDTGELFF. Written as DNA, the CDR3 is TGTGCCAGTAAAGGACAGGGGGACACCGGGGAGCTGTTTTTT.

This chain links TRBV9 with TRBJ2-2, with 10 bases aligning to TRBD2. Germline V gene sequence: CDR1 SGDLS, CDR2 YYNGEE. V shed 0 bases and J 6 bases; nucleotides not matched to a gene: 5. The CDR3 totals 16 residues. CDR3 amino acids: CASSVGIGLAAGELFF. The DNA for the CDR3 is TGTGCCAGCAGCGTAGGGATAGGACTAGCGGCCGGGGAGCTGTTTTTT.

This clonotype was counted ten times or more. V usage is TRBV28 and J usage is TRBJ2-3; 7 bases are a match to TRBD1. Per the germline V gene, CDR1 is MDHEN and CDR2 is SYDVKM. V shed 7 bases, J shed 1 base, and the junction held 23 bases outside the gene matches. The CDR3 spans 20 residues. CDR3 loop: CASNSQIGTAEGVGTDTQYF. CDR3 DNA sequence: TGTGCCAGCAATTCCCAGATAGGGACAGCCGAAGGTGTTGGCACAGATACGCAGTATTTT.

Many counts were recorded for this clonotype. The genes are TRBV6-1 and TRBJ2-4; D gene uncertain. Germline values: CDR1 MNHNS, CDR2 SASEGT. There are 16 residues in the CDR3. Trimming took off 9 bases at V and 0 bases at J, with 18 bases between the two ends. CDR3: CASIGSPHLAKNIQYF. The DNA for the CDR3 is TGTGCCAGTATTGGGTCGCCGCACTTAGCCAAAAACATTCAGTACTTC.

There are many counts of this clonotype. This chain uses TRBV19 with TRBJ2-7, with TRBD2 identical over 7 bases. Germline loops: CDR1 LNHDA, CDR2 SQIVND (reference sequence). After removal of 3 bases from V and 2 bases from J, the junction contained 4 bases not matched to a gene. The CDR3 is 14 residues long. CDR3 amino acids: CASSMAGVTYEQYF. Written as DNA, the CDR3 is TGTGCCAGTAGTATGGCGGGGGTCACCTACGAGCAGTACTTC.

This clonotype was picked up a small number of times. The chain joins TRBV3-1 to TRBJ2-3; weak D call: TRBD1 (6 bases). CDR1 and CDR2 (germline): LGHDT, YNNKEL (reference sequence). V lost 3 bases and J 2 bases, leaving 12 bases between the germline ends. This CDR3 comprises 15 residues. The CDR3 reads CASSHQGPFTDTQYF. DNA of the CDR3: TGTGCCAGCAGCCACCAGGGGCCCTTCACAGATACGCAGTATTTT.

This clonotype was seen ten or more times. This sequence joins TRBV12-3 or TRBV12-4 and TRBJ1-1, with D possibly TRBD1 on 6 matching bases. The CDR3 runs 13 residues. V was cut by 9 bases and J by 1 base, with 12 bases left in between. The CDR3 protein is CASKRGANTEAFF. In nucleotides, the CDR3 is TGTGCCAGTAAACGGGGGGCGAACACTGAAGCTTTCTTT.

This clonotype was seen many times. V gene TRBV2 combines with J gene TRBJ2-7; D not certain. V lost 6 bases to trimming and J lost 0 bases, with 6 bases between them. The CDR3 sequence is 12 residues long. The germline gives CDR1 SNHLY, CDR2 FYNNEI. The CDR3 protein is CASRQSSYEQYF. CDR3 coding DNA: TGTGCCAGCAGACAGAGCTCCTACGAGCAGTACTTC.

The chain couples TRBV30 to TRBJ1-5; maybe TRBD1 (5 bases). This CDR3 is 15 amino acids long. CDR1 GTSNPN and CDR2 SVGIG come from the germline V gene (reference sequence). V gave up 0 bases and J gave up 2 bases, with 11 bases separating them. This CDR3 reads CAWSVRGVGNQPQHF. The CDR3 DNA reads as TGTGCCTGGAGTGTACGAGGGGTTGGCAATCAGCCCCAGCATTTT.

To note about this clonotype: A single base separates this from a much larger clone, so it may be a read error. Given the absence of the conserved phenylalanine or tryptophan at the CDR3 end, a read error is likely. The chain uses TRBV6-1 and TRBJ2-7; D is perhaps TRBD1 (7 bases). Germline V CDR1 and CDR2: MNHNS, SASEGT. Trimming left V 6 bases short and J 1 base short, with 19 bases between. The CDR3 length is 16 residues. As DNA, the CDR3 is TGTGCCAGCAGCGAACTATCGACAGGGACTTCCTACGAGCAGTACCTC. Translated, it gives CASSELSTGTSYEQYL.

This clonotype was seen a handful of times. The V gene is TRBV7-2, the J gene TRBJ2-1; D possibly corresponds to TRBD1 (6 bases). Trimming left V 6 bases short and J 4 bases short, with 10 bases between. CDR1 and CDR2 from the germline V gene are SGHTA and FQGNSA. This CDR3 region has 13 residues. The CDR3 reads CASSSGQYNEQFF. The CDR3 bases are TGTGCCAGCAGTTCAGGACAGTACAATGAGCAGTTCTTC.

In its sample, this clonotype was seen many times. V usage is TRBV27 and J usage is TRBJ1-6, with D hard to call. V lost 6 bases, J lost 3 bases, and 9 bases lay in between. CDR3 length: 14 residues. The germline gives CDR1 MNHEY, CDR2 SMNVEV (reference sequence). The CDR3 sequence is CASRGLGYNSPLHF. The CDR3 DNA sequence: TGTGCCAGCAGGGGGTTGGGCTATAATTCACCCCTCCACTTT.

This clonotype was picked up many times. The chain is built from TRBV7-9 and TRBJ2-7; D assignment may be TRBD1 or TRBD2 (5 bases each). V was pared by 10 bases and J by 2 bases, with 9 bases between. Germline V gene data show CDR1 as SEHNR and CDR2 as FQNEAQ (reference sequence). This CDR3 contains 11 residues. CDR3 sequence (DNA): TGTGCCACCCGGGGCACCTACGAGCAGTACTTC. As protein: CATRGTYEQYF.

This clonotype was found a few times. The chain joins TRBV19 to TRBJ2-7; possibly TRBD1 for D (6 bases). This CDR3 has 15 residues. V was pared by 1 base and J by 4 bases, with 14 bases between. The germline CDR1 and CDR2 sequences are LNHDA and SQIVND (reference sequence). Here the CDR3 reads CASSIVAGTNYEQYF. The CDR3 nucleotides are TGTGCCAGTAGTATAGTTGCCGGGACAAATTACGAGCAGTACTTC. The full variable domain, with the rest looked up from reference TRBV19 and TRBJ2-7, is DGGITQSPKYLFRKEGQNVTLSCEQNLNHDAMYWYRQDPGQGLRLIYYSQIVNDFQKGDIAEGYSVSREKKESFPLTVTSAQKNPTAFYLCASSIVAGTNYEQYFGPGTRLTVT.

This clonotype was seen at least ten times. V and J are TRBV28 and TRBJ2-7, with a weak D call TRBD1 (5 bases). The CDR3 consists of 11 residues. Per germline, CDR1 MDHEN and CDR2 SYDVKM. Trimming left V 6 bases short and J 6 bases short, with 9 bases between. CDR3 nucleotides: TGTGCCAGCAGCCCAGGGTCCGAGCAGTACTTC. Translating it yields CASSPGSEQYF.

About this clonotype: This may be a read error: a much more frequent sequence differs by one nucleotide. The chain's CDR3 is CASGWGGSPYNSPLHF. The CDR3 DNA reads as TGTGCCAGCGGTTGGGGCGGCAGCCCATATAATTCACCCCTCCACTTT. The gene calls are TRBV6-2 or TRBV6-3 and TRBJ1-6; tentative D call: TRBD1 (5 bases). V dropped 8 bases and J dropped 4 bases, with 18 bases sitting between them. The CDR3 is made up of 16 amino acids. The V gene's germline CDR1 is MNHEY and CDR2 SVGEGT.

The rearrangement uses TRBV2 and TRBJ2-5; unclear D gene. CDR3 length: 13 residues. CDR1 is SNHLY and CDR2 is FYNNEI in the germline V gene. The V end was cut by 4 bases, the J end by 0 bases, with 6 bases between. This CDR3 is CASSVGNQETQYF. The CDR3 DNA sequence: TGTGCCAGCAGTGTGGGTAACCAAGAGACCCAGTACTTC. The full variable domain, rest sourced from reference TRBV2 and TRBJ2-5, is EPEVTQTPSHQVTQMGQEVILRCVPISNHLYFYWYRQILGQKVEFLVSFYNNEISEKSEIFDDQFSVERPDGSNFTLKIRSTKLEDSAMYFCASSVGNQETQYFGPGTRLLVL.

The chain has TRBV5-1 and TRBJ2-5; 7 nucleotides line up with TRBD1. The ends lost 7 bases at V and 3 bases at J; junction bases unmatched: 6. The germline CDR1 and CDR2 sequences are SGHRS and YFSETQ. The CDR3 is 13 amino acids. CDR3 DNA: TGCGCCAGCCGATTTGGACAGGAAGAGACCCAGTACTTC. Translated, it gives CASRFGQEETQYF.

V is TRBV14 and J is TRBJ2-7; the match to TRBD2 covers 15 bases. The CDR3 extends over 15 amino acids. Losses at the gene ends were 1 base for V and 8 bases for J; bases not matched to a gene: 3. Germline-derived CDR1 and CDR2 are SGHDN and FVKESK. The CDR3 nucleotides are TGTGCCAGCAGCCAAGCGGGACTAGCGGGAGGACAGCAGTACTTC. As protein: CASSQAGLAGGQQYF. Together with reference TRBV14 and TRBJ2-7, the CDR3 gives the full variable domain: EAGVTQFPSHSVIEKGQTVTLRCDPISGHDNLYWYRRVMGKEIKFLLHFVKESKQDESGMPNNRFLAERTGGTYSTLKVQPAELEDSGVYFCASSQAGLAGGQQYFGPGTRLTVT.

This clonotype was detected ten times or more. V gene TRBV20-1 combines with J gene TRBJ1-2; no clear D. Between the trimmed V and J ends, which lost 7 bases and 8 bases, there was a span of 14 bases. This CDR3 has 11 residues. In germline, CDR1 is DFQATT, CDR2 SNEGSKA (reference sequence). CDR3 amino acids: CSVRLFGGYTF. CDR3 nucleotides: TGCAGTGTTCGGCTTTTTGGAGGCTACACCTTC.